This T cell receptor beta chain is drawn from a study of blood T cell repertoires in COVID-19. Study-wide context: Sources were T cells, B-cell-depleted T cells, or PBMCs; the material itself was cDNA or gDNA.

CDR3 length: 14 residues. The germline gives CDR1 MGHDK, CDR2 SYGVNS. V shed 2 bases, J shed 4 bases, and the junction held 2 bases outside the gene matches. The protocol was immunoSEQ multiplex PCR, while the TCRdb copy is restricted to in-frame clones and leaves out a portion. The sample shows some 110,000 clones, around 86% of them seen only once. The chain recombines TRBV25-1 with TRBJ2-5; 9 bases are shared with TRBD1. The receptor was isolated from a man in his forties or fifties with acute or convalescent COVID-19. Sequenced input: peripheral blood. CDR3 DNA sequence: TGTGCCAGCAGTGAACAGACAGGGGGAGAGACCCAGTACTTC. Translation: CASSEQTGGETQYF.